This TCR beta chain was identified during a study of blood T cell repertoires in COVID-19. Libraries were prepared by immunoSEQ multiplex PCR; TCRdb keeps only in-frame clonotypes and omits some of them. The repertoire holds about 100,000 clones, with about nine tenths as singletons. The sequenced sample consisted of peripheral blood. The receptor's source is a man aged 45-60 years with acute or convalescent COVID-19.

Here the CDR3 DNA reads TGTGCCAGCTCACCCGGGACAGGGCTTGACTACGAGCAGTACTTC. Translation gives CASSPGTGLDYEQYF. This chain uses TRBV18 with TRBJ2-7, with 9 positions matching TRBD1. The germline CDR1 and CDR2 sequences are KGHSH and LQKENI. The CDR3 has 15 residues. After removal of 3 bases from V and 3 bases from J, the junction contained 6 bases not matched to a gene.